This T cell receptor beta chain was identified during a study of identical twins. A universal primer site was created by template switching, with the cDNA bearing unique molecular identifiers. One entry per CDR3 protein, called by TCRdb with MiXCR from the 5' RACE reads. Found here are roughly 280,000 distinct CDR3 sequences, roughly 10% of them singletons; the top ten hold approximately 7%. There are a few counts of this clonotype. Germline V gene lookup returns CDR1 SGDLS and CDR2 YYNGEE. The trim removed 6 bases at V and 2 bases at J, leaving 7 bases unmatched. The CDR3 covers 17 residues. This sample was shared with a second study, whose subject was yellow fever vaccine responses in identical twins.

The receptor was isolated from a woman aged 18-29 years in good health. The chain links TRBV9 to TRBJ2-2, with 13 bases fitting TRBD2. Sequencing was performed on CD8+ T cells sorted from blood. CDR3 region: CASTGLAGEENTGELFF. In DNA form, the CDR3 reads TGTGCCAGCACCGGACTAGCGGGGGAGGAAAACACCGGGGAGCTGTTTTTT.